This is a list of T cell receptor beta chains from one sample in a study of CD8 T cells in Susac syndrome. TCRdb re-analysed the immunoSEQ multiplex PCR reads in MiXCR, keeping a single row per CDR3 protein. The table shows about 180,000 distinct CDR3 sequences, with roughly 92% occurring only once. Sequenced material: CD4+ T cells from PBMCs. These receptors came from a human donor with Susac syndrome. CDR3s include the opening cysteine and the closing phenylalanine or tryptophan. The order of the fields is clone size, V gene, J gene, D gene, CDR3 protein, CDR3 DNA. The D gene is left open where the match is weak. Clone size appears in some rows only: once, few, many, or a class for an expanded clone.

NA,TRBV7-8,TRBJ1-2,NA,CASSLDSVYGYTF,TGTGCCAGCAGCCTTGACAGTGTCTATGGCTACACCTTC
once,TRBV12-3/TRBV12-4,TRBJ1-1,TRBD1,CASSRDSGYTEAFF,TGTGCCAGCAGCAGGGACAGTGGGTATACTGAAGCTTTCTTT
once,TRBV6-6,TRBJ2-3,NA,CASSDILPTDTQYF,TGTGCCAGCAGCGACATATTACCCACAGATACGCAGTATTTT
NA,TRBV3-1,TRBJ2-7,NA,CASSQDLEAAAYEQYF,TGTGCCAGCAGCCAAGATCTTGAAGCGGCTGCCTACGAGCAGTACTTC
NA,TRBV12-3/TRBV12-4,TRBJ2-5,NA,CASSQWGGQETQYF,TGTGCCAGCAGCCAGTGGGGGGGCCAGGAGACCCAGTACTTC
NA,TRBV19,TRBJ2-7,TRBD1,CASKDRLNYEQYF,TGTGCCAGTAAGGACAGGTTAAACTACGAGCAGTACTTC
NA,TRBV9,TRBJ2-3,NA,CASSFQGWSDTQYF,TGTGCCAGCAGCTTCCAGGGGTGGTCCGATACGCAGTATTTT
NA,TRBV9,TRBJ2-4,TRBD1,CASSVTSGTGIGVDNIQYF,TGTGCCAGCAGCGTGACATCCGGGACAGGGATTGGTGTCGATAACATTCAGTACTTC
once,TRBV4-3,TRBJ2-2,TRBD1,CASSHRQGSGELFF,TGCGCCAGCAGCCATCGACAGGGATCCGGGGAGCTGTTTTTT
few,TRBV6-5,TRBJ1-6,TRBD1,CASSNLRQGAPGALHF,TGTGCCAGCAGTAACCTTCGACAGGGGGCACCCGGGGCCCTCCACTTT
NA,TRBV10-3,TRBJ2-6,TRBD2,CAVNGGASGANVLTF,TGTGCCGTTAACGGGGGGGCCTCTGGGGCCAACGTCCTGACTTTC
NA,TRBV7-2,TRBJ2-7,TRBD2,CASSLSGGFLYEQYF,TGTGCCAGCAGCCTTAGCGGGGGGTTCCTCTACGAGCAGTACTTC
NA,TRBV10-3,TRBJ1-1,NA,CAISEVTDEAFF,TGTGCCATCAGTGAGGTGACAGATGAAGCTTTCTTT
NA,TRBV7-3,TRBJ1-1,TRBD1,CASSSLGGTGQTEAFF,TGTGCCAGCAGCTCTTTGGGGGGGACAGGGCAAACTGAAGCTTTCTTT
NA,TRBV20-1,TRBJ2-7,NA,CSARSPNRPANYEQYF,TGCAGTGCTAGATCGCCCAACAGGCCTGCAAACTACGAGCAGTACTTC
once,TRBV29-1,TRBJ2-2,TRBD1,CSVEPGGGGELFF,TGCAGCGTTGAACCAGGGGGCGGCGGGGAGCTGTTTTTT
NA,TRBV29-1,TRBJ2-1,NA,CSARQGFDSEFF,TGCAGCGCCCGTCAGGGCTTTGATAGCGAGTTCTTC
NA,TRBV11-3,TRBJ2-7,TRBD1,CASSLRTGSSYEQYF,TGTGCCAGCAGCTTAAGGACAGGAAGCTCCTACGAGCAGTACTTC
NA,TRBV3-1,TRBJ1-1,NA,CASSPRRAENTEAFF,TGTGCCAGCAGCCCCCGGAGGGCTGAAAACACTGAAGCTTTCTTT
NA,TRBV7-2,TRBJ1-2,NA,CASSLETYSYGYTF,TGTGCCAGCAGCTTAGAGACGTACAGCTATGGCTACACCTTC
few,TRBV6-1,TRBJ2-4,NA,CASESGRVGNIQYF,TGTGCCAGCGAATCGGGCAGGGTTGGAAACATTCAGTACTTC
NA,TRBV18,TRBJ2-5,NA,CASSPRGFETQYF,TGTGCCAGCTCACCGAGGGGGTTCGAGACCCAGTACTTC
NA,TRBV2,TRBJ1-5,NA,CASCGRGQPQHF,TGTGCCAGCTGCGGCCGTGGTCAGCCCCAGCATTTT
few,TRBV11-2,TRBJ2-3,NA,CASSLRLGPDTQYF,TGTGCCAGCAGCTTAAGGCTAGGTCCAGATACGCAGTATTTT
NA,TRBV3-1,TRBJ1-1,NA,CASRPGSGRYTEAFF,TGTGCCAGCAGACCAGGTTCCGGGAGGTACACTGAAGCTTTCTTT
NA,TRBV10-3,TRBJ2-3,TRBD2,CAISEGRLAGVTDTQYF,TGTGCCATCAGTGAAGGGCGGCTAGCGGGGGTCACAGATACGCAGTATTTT
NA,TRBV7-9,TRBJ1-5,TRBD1,CASSQGGINQPQHF,TGTGCCAGCAGCCAGGGGGGGATCAATCAGCCCCAGCATTTT
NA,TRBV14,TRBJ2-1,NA,CATELNNEQFF,TGTGCCACCGAGCTAAACAATGAGCAGTTCTTC
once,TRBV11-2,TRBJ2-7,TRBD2,CASSLLAESYEQYF,TGTGCCAGCAGCTTACTAGCGGAGAGCTACGAGCAGTACTTC
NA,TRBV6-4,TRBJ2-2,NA,CASSPADHTGELFF,TGTGCCAGCTCCCCCGCGGACCACACCGGGGAGCTGTTTTTT
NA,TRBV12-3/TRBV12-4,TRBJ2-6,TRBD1,CASSPVPGQGYSGANVLTF,TGTGCCAGCAGTCCCGTACCGGGACAGGGGTACTCTGGGGCCAACGTCCTGACTTTC
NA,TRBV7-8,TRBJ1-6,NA,CASSQPAGSPLHF,TGTGCCAGCAGCCAACCCGCAGGGTCACCCCTCCACTTT
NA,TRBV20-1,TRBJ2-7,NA,CSAPPPRGTDHEQYF,TGCAGTGCTCCACCCCCTCGGGGGACCGACCACGAGCAGTACTTC
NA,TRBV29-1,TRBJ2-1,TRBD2,CSVRPSGGYNEQFF,TGCAGCGTTAGGCCTAGCGGGGGTTACAATGAGCAGTTCTTC
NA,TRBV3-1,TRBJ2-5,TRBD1,CASSQVGTEETQYF,TGTGCCAGCAGCCAAGTCGGGACAGAAGAGACCCAGTACTTC
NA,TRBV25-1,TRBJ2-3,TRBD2,CASSEYGLAESTDTQYF,TGTGCCAGCAGTGAATATGGGCTAGCGGAGAGCACAGATACGCAGTATTTT
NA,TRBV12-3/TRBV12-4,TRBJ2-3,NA,CASSPGGPTDTQYF,TGTGCCAGCAGTCCCGGGGGCCCCACAGATACGCAGTATTTT
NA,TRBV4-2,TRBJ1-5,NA,CASSQEPGEDQPQHF,TGTGCCAGCAGCCAAGAGCCGGGGGAGGATCAGCCCCAGCATTTT
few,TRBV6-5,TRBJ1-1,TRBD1,CASSSQGDTEAFF,TGTGCCAGCAGTTCGCAGGGGGACACTGAAGCTTTCTTT
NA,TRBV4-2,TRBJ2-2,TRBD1,CASRPGQGRNTGELFF,TGTGCCAGCAGACCTGGACAGGGGAGGAACACCGGGGAGCTGTTTTTT
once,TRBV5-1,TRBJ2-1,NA,CASSFGLTSSYNEQFF,TGCGCCAGCAGCTTTGGACTAACGAGCTCCTACAATGAGCAGTTCTTC
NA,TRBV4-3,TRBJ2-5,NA,CASSPGTYQETQYF,TGCGCCAGCAGCCCCGGGACATACCAAGAGACCCAGTACTTC
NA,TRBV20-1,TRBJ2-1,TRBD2,CSARDLGGLAGFDEQFF,TGCAGTGCTAGAGATCTCGGGGGGCTAGCGGGATTTGATGAGCAGTTCTTC
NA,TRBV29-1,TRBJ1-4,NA,CSVVGESEKLFF,TGCAGCGTTGTAGGGGAGAGTGAAAAACTGTTTTTT
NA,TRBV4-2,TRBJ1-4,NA,CASSQTSEKLFF,TGTGCCAGCAGCCAGACGAGTGAAAAACTGTTTTTT
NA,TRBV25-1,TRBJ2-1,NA,CASFGTQPPNEQFF,TGTGCCAGCTTTGGGACACAACCTCCTAATGAGCAGTTCTTC
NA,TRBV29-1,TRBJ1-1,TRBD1,CSVGQGTEAFF,TGCAGCGTGGGACAGGGTACTGAAGCTTTCTTT